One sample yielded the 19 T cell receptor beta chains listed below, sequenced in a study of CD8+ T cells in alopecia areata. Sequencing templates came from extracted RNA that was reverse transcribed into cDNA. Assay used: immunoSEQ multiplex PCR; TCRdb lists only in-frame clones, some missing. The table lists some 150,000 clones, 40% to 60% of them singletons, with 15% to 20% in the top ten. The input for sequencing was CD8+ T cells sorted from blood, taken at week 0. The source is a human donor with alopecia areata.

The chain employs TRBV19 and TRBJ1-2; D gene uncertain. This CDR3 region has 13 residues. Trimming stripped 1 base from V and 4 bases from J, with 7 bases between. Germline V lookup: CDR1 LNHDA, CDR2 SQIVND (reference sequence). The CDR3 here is CASSIGTIYGYTF. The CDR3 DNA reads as TGTGCCAGTAGTATAGGGACTATCTATGGCTACACCTTC.

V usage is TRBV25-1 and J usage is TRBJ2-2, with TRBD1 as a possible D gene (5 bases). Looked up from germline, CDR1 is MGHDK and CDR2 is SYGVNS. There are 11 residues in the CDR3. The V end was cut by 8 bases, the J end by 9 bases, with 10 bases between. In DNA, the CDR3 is TGTGCCAGCTTGGGGCTCCGGGAGCTGTTTTTT. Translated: CASLGLRELFF.

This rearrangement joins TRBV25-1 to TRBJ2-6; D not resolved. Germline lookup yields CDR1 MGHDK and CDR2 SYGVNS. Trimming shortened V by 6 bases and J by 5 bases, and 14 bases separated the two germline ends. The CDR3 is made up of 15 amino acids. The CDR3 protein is CASSEKVGRANVLTF. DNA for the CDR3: TGTGCCAGCAGCGAAAAAGTAGGGAGGGCCAACGTCCTGACTTTC.

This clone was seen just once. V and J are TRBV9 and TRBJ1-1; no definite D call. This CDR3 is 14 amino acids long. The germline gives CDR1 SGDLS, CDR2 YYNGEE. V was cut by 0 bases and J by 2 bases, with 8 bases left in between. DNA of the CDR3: TGTGCCAGCAGCGTAGTAGCGGTCAACACTGAAGCTTTCTTT. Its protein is CASSVVAVNTEAFF.

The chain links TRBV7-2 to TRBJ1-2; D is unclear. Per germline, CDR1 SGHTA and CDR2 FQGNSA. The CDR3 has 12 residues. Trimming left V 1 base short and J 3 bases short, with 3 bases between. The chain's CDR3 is CASSLGDYGYTF. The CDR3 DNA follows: TGTGCCAGCAGCTTAGGAGACTATGGCTACACCTTC.

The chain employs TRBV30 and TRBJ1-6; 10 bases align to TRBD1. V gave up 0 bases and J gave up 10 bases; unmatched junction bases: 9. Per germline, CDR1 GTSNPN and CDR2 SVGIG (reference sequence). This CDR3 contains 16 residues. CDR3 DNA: TGTGCCTGGAGTGTATTTTCGACAGGGGGCAGCTCACCCCTCCACTTT. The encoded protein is CAWSVFSTGGSSPLHF.

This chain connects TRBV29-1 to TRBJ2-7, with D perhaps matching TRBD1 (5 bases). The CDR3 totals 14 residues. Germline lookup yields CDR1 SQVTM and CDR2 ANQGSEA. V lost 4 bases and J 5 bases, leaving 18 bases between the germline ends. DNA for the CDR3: TGCAGCGTTGGGAAGGGTAGGGGCGTCGACGAGCAGTACTTC. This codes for CSVGKGRGVDEQYF.

The CDR3 nucleotides are TGTGCCAGTACGACAGGTCCTGAGCAGTTCTTC. Translated, it gives CASTTGPEQFF. The chain recombines TRBV19 with TRBJ2-1, with D possibly being TRBD1 (6 bases). This CDR3 contains 11 residues. CDR1 and CDR2 (germline): LNHDA, SQIVND (reference sequence). V was shortened by 7 bases and J by 9 bases, with 10 bases between the two germline ends.

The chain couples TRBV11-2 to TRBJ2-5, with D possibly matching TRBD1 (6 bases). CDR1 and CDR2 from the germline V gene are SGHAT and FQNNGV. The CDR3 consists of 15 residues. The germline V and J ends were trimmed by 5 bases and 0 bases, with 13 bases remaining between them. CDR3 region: CASSQPGENQETQYF. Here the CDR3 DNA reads TGTGCCAGCAGCCAGCCAGGGGAGAACCAAGAGACCCAGTACTTC.

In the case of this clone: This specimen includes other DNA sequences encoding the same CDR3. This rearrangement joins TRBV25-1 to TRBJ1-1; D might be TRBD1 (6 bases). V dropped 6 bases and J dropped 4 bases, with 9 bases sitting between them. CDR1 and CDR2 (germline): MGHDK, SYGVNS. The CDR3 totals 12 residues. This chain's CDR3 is CASSEGGTEAFF. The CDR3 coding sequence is TGTGCCAGCAGCGAAGGGGGCACTGAAGCTTTCTTT.

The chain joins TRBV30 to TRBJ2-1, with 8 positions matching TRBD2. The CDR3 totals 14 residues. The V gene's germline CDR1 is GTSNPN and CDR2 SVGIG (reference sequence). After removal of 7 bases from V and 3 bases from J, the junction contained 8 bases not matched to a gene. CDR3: CAFTAGEGYNEQFF. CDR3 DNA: TGTGCCTTCACAGCGGGAGAGGGCTACAATGAGCAGTTCTTC.

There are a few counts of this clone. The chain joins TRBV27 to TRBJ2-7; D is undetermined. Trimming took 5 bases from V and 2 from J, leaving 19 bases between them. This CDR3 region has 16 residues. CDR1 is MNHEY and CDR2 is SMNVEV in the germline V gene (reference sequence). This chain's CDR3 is CASSPTDQPPPYEQYF. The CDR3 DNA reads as TGTGCCAGCAGTCCCACAGACCAACCTCCGCCCTACGAGCAGTACTTC.

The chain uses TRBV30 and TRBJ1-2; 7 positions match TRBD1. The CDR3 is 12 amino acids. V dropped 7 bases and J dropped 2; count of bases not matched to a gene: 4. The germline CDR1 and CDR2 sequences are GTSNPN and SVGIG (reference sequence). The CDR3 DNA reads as TGTGCCTCCTCGGACAGGAACTATGGCTACACCTTC. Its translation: CASSDRNYGYTF. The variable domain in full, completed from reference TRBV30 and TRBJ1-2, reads SQTIHQWPATLVQPVGSPLSLECTVEGTSNPNLYWYRQAAGRGLQLLFYSVGIGQISSEVPQNLSASRPQDRQFILSSKKLLLSDSGFYLCASSDRNYGYTFGSGTRLTVV.

This chain's CDR3 is CATSGTGSRTEAFF. The CDR3 DNA reads as TGTGCCACCAGCGGGACAGGGTCGCGCACTGAAGCTTTCTTT. The rearrangement joins TRBV15 to TRBJ1-1, with TRBD1 matching 9 bases. This CDR3 is built from 14 residues. V shed 5 bases, J shed 4 bases, and the junction held 5 bases outside the gene matches. From germline, CDR1 is LNHNV and CDR2 YYDKDF (reference sequence).

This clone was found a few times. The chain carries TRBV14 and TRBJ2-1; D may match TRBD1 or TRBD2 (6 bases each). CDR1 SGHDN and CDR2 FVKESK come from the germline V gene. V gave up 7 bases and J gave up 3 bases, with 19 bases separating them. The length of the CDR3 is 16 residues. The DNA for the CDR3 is TGTGCCAGCATGGACACTTCCAAGGGGGGCTACAATGAGCAGTTCTTC. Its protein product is CASMDTSKGGYNEQFF.

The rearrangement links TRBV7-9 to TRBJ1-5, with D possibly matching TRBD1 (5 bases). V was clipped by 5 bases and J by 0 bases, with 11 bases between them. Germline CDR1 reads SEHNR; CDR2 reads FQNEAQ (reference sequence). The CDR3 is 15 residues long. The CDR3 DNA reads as TGTGCCAGCAGCCCCGGGACGGTTAGCAATCAGCCCCAGCATTTT. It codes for CASSPGTVSNQPQHF.

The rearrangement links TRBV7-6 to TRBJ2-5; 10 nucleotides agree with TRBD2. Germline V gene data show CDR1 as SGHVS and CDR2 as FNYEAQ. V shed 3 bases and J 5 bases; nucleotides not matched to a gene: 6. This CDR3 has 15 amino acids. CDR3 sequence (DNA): TGTGCCAGCAGCTTCGAACAGCGGGAGGGCGAGACCCAGTACTTC. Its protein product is CASSFEQREGETQYF.

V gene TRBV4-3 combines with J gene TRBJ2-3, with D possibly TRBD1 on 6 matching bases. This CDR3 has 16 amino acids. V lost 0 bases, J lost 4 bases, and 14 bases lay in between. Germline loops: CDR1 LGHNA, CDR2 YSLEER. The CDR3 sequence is CASSQDYRGQPDTQYF. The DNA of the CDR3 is TGCGCCAGCAGCCAAGACTACCGTGGACAGCCAGATACGCAGTATTTT.

In DNA, the CDR3 is TGTGCCAGCAGTTGGGACTACAGACACTACGAGCAGTACTTC. It is translated as CASSWDYRHYEQYF. This chain uses TRBV7-9 with TRBJ2-7; 7 bases agree with TRBD2. V lost 6 bases to trimming and J lost 3 bases; unmatched junction nucleotides: 8. The CDR3 is made up of 14 amino acids. In germline, CDR1 is SEHNR, CDR2 FQNEAQ (reference sequence).